This is a list of T cell receptor beta chains from one sample in a study of Tregs in tolerant kidney transplant recipients. Some clones are missing from TCRdb's copy, which holds only in-frame ones; the method was immunoSEQ multiplex PCR. The sample holds approximately 15,000 clones, about half seen once. These receptors' antigens are unknown. The sample was CD4+ T cells from blood cultured with allogeneic cells, taken before the transplant. The receptors derive from a human patient who received a combined kidney and bone marrow transplant. CDR3s leave out the opening cysteine and the closing phenylalanine or tryptophan. Fields, in order: V gene, CDR3 protein.

V gene: TRBV7-9; CDR3 protein: ASSSTVSQRGSYT
V gene: TRBV14; CDR3 protein: ASSQGQTPLH
V gene: TRBV5-1; CDR3 protein: ASSLAGQVGYEQY
V gene: TRBV15; CDR3 protein: ATSKRGGHQPQH
V gene: TRBV7-3; CDR3 protein: ASSKRPPTGQGLGEQY
V gene: TRBV9; CDR3 protein: ASSPFADTQY
V gene: TRBV7-9; CDR3 protein: ASSLRLAVNTDTQY
V gene: TRBV6-5; CDR3 protein: ASSPFSGYEQY
V gene: TRBV5-1; CDR3 protein: ASSRLGGTSEKLF
V gene: TRBV11-1; CDR3 protein: ASSVRGWNSPLH
V gene: TRBV11-3; CDR3 protein: ATKTGTSTDTQY
V gene: TRBV7-2; CDR3 protein: ASSPSGSTDTQY
V gene: TRBV27; CDR3 protein: ASSTGLAVYNEQF
V gene: TRBV6-6; CDR3 protein: ASSYPSGNNEQF
V gene: TRBV7-9; CDR3 protein: ASSSQGGNTEAF
V gene: TRBV7-2; CDR3 protein: ASSLSGFYGYT
V gene: TRBV6-6; CDR3 protein: ASTGQGSTEAF
V gene: TRBV11-3; CDR3 protein: ASREGTANTEAF
V gene: TRBV5-1; CDR3 protein: ASSLEDRGFTEAF
V gene: TRBV5-1; CDR3 protein: ASSLERSSYNEQF
V gene: TRBV4-3; CDR3 protein: ASSRRVSGANVLT
V gene: TRBV18; CDR3 protein: ASSQYSLAGYGYT
V gene: TRBV7-2; CDR3 protein: ASSLGLAADTQY
V gene: TRBV6-6; CDR3 protein: ASRRTSGSSYEQY
V gene: TRBV5-1; CDR3 protein: ASSYRQDTYEQY
V gene: TRBV27; CDR3 protein: ASSLSRENQPQH
V gene: TRBV19; CDR3 protein: ASKRTGHNEQF
V gene: TRBV29-1; CDR3 protein: SVGRTVEQY
V gene: TRBV10-3; CDR3 protein: AISLGGLSADTQY
V gene: TRBV18; CDR3 protein: ASSGTQGNTEAF
V gene: TRBV14; CDR3 protein: ASSQTGDYEQY
V gene: TRBV18; CDR3 protein: ASSAGGRSYEQY
V gene: TRBV19; CDR3 protein: ASSRQGLAGGPRYETQY
V gene: TRBV21-1; CDR3 protein: ASTLNTSRAF
V gene: TRBV9; CDR3 protein: ASSVGPRGRSYEQY
V gene: TRBV11-2; CDR3 protein: ASSSRGDRGSGELF
V gene: TRBV11-2; CDR3 protein: ASRKGAGIGYGYT
V gene: TRBV4-3; CDR3 protein: ASSQAGLGRNEQF
V gene: TRBV11-2; CDR3 protein: ASSLIGTGKNIQY
V gene: TRBV5-1; CDR3 protein: ASRGLAGGIEQY
V gene: TRBV6-5; CDR3 protein: ASSRHEEGYGYT
V gene: TRBV9; CDR3 protein: ASSLQPGQGIYGYT
V gene: TRBV9; CDR3 protein: ASSKGVYSQETQY